These 28 T cell receptor beta chains came from one sample sequenced in a study of shared clonotypes between healthy human individuals. The method was immunoSEQ multiplex PCR; TCRdb's version includes in-frame clones alone and lacks a portion of them. The data contain 950,000 to 1,100,000 clones, about 84% of them singletons. Sequencing was done on a sample of memory CD4+ T cells from PBMCs. As for subset: CD45RA-negative fraction. The receptors here all came from a man between 18 and 29 years old in good health. Some clones in this sample may be carry-over from other donors' samples.

This chain links TRBV7-8 with TRBJ2-7; 11 nucleotides agree with TRBD1. CDR1 is SGHVS and CDR2 is FQNEAQ in the germline V gene. The CDR3 contains 16 residues. V was clipped by 5 bases and J by 7 bases; unmatched bases: 13. The CDR3 nucleotides are TGTGCCAGCAGCCCCCGTGCTGGACAGGGGGCGCTTGAGCAGTACTTC. It is translated as CASSPRAGQGALEQYF.

The chain is built from TRBV5-1 and TRBJ1-1; 10 bases are a match to TRBD1. V dropped 2 bases and J dropped 12; count of bases not matched to a gene: 7. This CDR3 is built from 13 residues. From germline, CDR1 is SGHRS and CDR2 YFSETQ. CDR3 residues: CASSLRDRGDTFF. DNA for the CDR3: TGCGCCAGCAGCTTACGGGACAGGGGCGACACTTTCTTT. The full variable domain, rest sourced from reference TRBV5-1 and TRBJ1-1, is KAGVTQTPRYLIKTRGQQVTLSCSPISGHRSVSWYQQTPGQGLQFLFEYFSETQRNKGNFPGRFSGRQFSNSRSEMNVSTLELGDSALYLCASSLRDRGDTFFGQGTRLTVV.

This clone was observed a handful of times. This rearrangement joins TRBV30 to TRBJ1-5; unclear D gene. The germline CDR1 and CDR2 sequences are GTSNPN and SVGIG (reference sequence). CDR3 length: 14 residues. Between the trimmed V and J ends, which lost 5 bases and 4 bases, there was a span of 15 bases. CDR3 amino acids: CAWERTVLNQPQHF. In nucleotides, the CDR3 is TGTGCCTGGGAACGGACGGTCTTAAATCAGCCCCAGCATTTT.

This clone was counted a single time. The V and J genes are TRBV2 and TRBJ2-1, with D unresolved. The CDR3 is 12 residues long. Trimming removed 7 bases at V and 6 bases at J, with 10 bases between. CDR1 is SNHLY and CDR2 is FYNNEI in the germline V gene. The CDR3 nucleotides are TGTGCCAGCACGTATGCGAGCAATGAGCAGTTCTTC. Protein: CASTYASNEQFF. The full variable domain, rest sourced from reference TRBV2 and TRBJ2-1, is EPEVTQTPSHQVTQMGQEVILRCVPISNHLYFYWYRQILGQKVEFLVSFYNNEISEKSEIFDDQFSVERPDGSNFTLKIRSTKLEDSAMYFCASTYASNEQFFGPGTRLTVL.

Details on this clone: Other DNA sequences from this sample encode an identical CDR3 as well. The chain recombines TRBV5-1 with TRBJ1-1; D unclear. Per germline, CDR1 SGHRS and CDR2 YFSETQ. The V and J ends lost 2 bases and 1 base respectively, with 6 bases between them. The CDR3 runs to 13 residues. The CDR3 nucleotides are TGCGCCAGCAGCTTTCGGGAGAACACTGAAGCTTTCTTT. Encoded protein: CASSFRENTEAFF.

The DNA for the CDR3 is TGTGCCAGCAGCCCCCGACTAGCGGGGGTGGAGACCCAGTACTTC. Residues: CASSPRLAGVETQYF. The gene calls are TRBV11-2 and TRBJ2-5; 12 nucleotides agree with TRBD2. Germline assignment: CDR1 SGHAT and CDR2 FQNNGV. Unmatched junction bases numbered 6, after V lost 5 bases and J lost 5 bases. CDR3 length: 15 amino acids. Based on the CDR3 plus reference TRBV11-2 and TRBJ2-5, the full variable domain is EAGVAQSPRYKIIEKRQSVAFWCNPISGHATLYWYQQILGQGPKLLIQFQNNGVVDDSQLPKDRFSAERLKGVDSTLKIQPAKLEDSAVYLCASSPRLAGVETQYFGPGTRLLVL.

The V gene is TRBV7-6, the J gene TRBJ1-5, with D unclear. Germline CDR1 SGHVS, CDR2 FNYEAQ. The CDR3 consists of 13 residues. The V end lost 5 bases, the J end lost 4 bases, and 9 bases lay between the germline ends. Here the CDR3 DNA reads TGTGCCAGCAGCCGAGACATTAATCAGCCCCAGCATTTT. Translating it yields CASSRDINQPQHF.

The V and J genes are TRBV29-1 and TRBJ1-4; the D is unclear. The germline CDR1 and CDR2 sequences are SQVTM and ANQGSEA. The length of the CDR3 is 14 residues. Trimming removed 1 base from V and 8 bases from J, with 14 bases in between. CDR3 DNA sequence: TGCAGCGTTGAAGGTTCTTGGGAAGGCGAAAAACTGTTTTTT. Protein product: CSVEGSWEGEKLFF.

The chain is built from TRBV5-1 and TRBJ1-4; D gene ambiguous. Germline V CDR1 and CDR2: SGHRS, YFSETQ. The ends were cut back, 0 bases at V and 7 bases at J, with 10 bases in the middle. There are 14 residues in the CDR3. The CDR3 loop reads CASSLGPRSEKLFF. CDR3 nucleotide sequence: TGCGCCAGCAGCTTGGGTCCTCGGAGTGAAAAACTGTTTTTT.

Points on this clone: A much larger clonotype is one base distant, so this may be a read error. V gene TRBV7-3 combines with J gene TRBJ2-5; 7 bases line up with TRBD1. Germline V gene sequence: CDR1 SGHTA, CDR2 FQGTGA. CDR3 length: 15 residues. Trimming cost V 5 bases and J 4 bases; bases outside gene matches: 10. CDR3 DNA: TGTGCCAGCAGCGCCCGACAGGGCTTAAGAGAGACCCAGTACTTC. It translates to CASSARQGLRETQYF.

This chain joins TRBV5-1 and TRBJ2-7; D might be TRBD1 (6 bases). Trimming removed 0 bases at V and 0 bases at J, with 16 bases between. The CDR3 sequence is 17 residues long. The germline V gene has CDR1 SGHRS and CDR2 YFSETQ. CDR3 DNA sequence: TGCGCCAGCAGCTTGGGTACAGGGTACTTTAGCTCCTACGAGCAGTACTTC. It encodes CASSLGTGYFSSYEQYF.

The chain has TRBV6-1 and TRBJ2-5; D gene uncertain. V was trimmed by 2 bases and J by 1 base, leaving 14 bases between them. CDR3 size: 16 residues. CDR1 MNHNS and CDR2 SASEGT come from the germline V gene. This chain's CDR3 is CASSERKRASQETQYF. The CDR3 nucleotides read TGTGCCAGCAGTGAAAGGAAAAGGGCGTCCCAAGAGACCCAGTACTTC.

The rearrangement uses TRBV7-9 and TRBJ1-3, with a possible D match to TRBD1 (5 bases). This CDR3 has 15 amino acids. V dropped 5 bases and J dropped 7 bases, with 18 bases sitting between them. The germline gives CDR1 SEHNR, CDR2 FQNEAQ (reference sequence). Here the CDR3 DNA reads TGTGCCAGCAGCACCCTGGGGGGGGTCGGGAACACCATATATTTT. It translates to CASSTLGGVGNTIYF.

The J gene is TRBJ1-1, the V gene TRBV18; 8 bases map to TRBD1. There are 16 residues in the CDR3. V was pared by 2 bases and J by 3 bases, with 8 bases of the junction left unmatched. In germline, CDR1 is KGHSH, CDR2 LQKENI. The CDR3 loop reads CASSPTPQGVDTEAFF. The CDR3 DNA follows: TGTGCCAGCTCACCAACGCCACAGGGGGTCGACACTGAAGCTTTCTTT.

The V gene is TRBV5-1, the J gene TRBJ2-7; possible D gene TRBD1, 6 bases. V was cut by 7 bases and J by 1 base, with 18 bases left in between. CDR1 and CDR2 (germline): SGHRS, YFSETQ. The CDR3 has 15 residues. CDR3 DNA: TGCGCCAGCCAACCTATTCCGGGACAATCCTACGAGCAGTACTTC. Its translation is CASQPIPGQSYEQYF. Supplemented by reference TRBV5-1 and TRBJ2-7, the full variable domain reads KAGVTQTPRYLIKTRGQQVTLSCSPISGHRSVSWYQQTPGQGLQFLFEYFSETQRNKGNFPGRFSGRQFSNSRSEMNVSTLELGDSALYLCASQPIPGQSYEQYFGPGTRLTVT.

This clone occurred once. This rearrangement joins TRBV7-2 to TRBJ2-1; 8 positions match TRBD2. Per germline, CDR1 SGHTA and CDR2 FQGNSA. The CDR3 is 19 amino acids. J gave up 3 bases and V 0 bases, and 13 bases lay outside the gene matches. This CDR3 reads CASSLAPKYTSGYYNEQFF. DNA for the CDR3: TGTGCCAGCAGCTTAGCTCCCAAGTACACTAGCGGATACTACAATGAGCAGTTCTTC.

The gene calls are TRBV19 and TRBJ2-3; the D is unclear. V was trimmed by 0 bases and J by 7 bases, leaving 20 bases between them. CDR1 is LNHDA and CDR2 is SQIVND in the germline V gene (reference sequence). The CDR3 runs to 17 residues. CDR3 loop: CASSIDRRSPTQNTQYF. CDR3 DNA: TGTGCCAGTAGTATAGATCGCCGATCACCAACACAAAATACGCAGTATTTT.

The V call is TRBV5-1, the J call TRBJ2-3; unclear D gene. This CDR3 is 15 amino acids long. From germline, CDR1 is SGHRS and CDR2 YFSETQ. V was trimmed by 0 bases and J by 2 bases, leaving 10 bases between them. In nucleotides, the CDR3 is TGCGCCAGCAGCTTGGGTCAGAACCCCACAGATACGCAGTATTTT. Its translation: CASSLGQNPTDTQYF.

The chain uses TRBV28 and TRBJ1-2; D is unclear. V gave up 6 bases and J gave up 5 bases, with 16 bases separating them. Per germline, CDR1 MDHEN and CDR2 SYDVKM. The CDR3 extends over 14 amino acids. As DNA, the CDR3 is TGTGCCAGCAGGAGGCTTTGGGAGGATTATGGCTACACCTTC. It is translated as CASRRLWEDYGYTF.

J is TRBJ2-7 and V is TRBV11-2, with D perhaps matching TRBD1 (6 bases). Trimming left V 5 bases short and J 3 bases short, with 14 bases between. This CDR3 is built from 14 residues. CDR1 and CDR2 (germline): SGHAT, FQNNGV. CDR3 in DNA: TGTGCCAGCAGCACCCCTACAGGGATCTACGAGCAGTACTTC. It is translated as CASSTPTGIYEQYF.

This clone came up a few times. The chain has TRBV5-8 and TRBJ2-7; D not resolved. The CDR3 has 13 residues. V lost 1 base, J lost 7 bases, and 12 bases lay in between. Germline V lookup: CDR1 SGHTS, CDR2 YDEGEE. As DNA, the CDR3 is TGTGCCAGCAGCTTGACTGGGCTGGGGGAGCAGTACTTC. Translation gives CASSLTGLGEQYF.

This clone was seen ten or more times. Other DNA sequences in this sample translate to the same CDR3. V is TRBV30 and J is TRBJ1-1; no firm D call. The germline V and J ends were trimmed by 4 bases and 1 base, with 10 bases remaining between them. The germline gives CDR1 GTSNPN, CDR2 SVGIG (reference sequence). The CDR3 consists of 13 residues. In DNA, the CDR3 is TGTGCCTGGAATCGGCTGGGGAACACTGAAGCTTTCTTT. It encodes CAWNRLGNTEAFF.

About this clone: Other DNA sequences in the same sample also yield this CDR3. This chain uses TRBV7-9 with TRBJ2-7; TRBD1 or TRBD2 may be the D gene (5 bases each). Germline loops: CDR1 SEHNR, CDR2 FQNEAQ (reference sequence). This CDR3 region has 14 residues. Deletions cut 4 bases from V and 6 bases from J, with 16 bases between. Written as DNA, the CDR3 is TGTGCCAGCAGCTCCCGGGACCGGGGTAGCGAGCAGTACTTC. Translation: CASSSRDRGSEQYF.

This clone was recorded many times. The rearrangement joins TRBV6-5 to TRBJ1-1; D unresolved. Germline CDR1 MNHEY, CDR2 SVGAGI. The length of the CDR3 is 13 residues. Trimming removed 6 bases at V and 2 bases at J, with 10 bases between. The CDR3 DNA sequence: TGTGCCAGCAGACACAACACCAACACTGAAGCTTTCTTT. Residues: CASRHNTNTEAFF.

This chain connects TRBV7-8 to TRBJ2-5; D remains ambiguous. The CDR3 runs to 13 residues. The V gene lost 5 bases and the J gene lost 5 bases, with 12 bases spanning the gap. CDR1 SGHVS and CDR2 FQNEAQ come from the germline V gene. In DNA form, the CDR3 reads TGTGCCAGCAGCCTAGGTCCCAGGGAGACCCAGTACTTC. It is translated as CASSLGPRETQYF.

This clone was detected only once. The V and J genes are TRBV14 and TRBJ2-1; a possible D gene is TRBD2 (5 bases). The CDR3 loop spans 13 amino acids. The V end was cut by 2 bases, the J end by 4 bases, with 6 bases between. Looked up from germline, CDR1 is SGHDN and CDR2 is FVKESK. CDR3 sequence: CASSQWRYNEQFF. CDR3 coding DNA: TGTGCCAGCAGCCAATGGAGGTACAATGAGCAGTTCTTC. The full variable domain, its missing parts supplied by reference TRBV14 and TRBJ2-1, is EAGVTQFPSHSVIEKGQTVTLRCDPISGHDNLYWYRRVMGKEIKFLLHFVKESKQDESGMPNNRFLAERTGGTYSTLKVQPAELEDSGVYFCASSQWRYNEQFFGPGTRLTVL.

This clone was seen once. The genes are TRBV28 and TRBJ1-2, with 8 nucleotides matching TRBD1. Losses at the gene ends were 4 bases for V and 3 bases for J; bases not matched to a gene: 1. From germline, CDR1 is MDHEN and CDR2 SYDVKM. The CDR3 runs 13 residues. CDR3 nucleotides: TGTGCCAGCAGTTCAGGGGGCGACTATGGCTACACCTTC. Translation gives CASSSGGDYGYTF.

This clone was found once. The chain combines TRBV18 with TRBJ1-1, with TRBD1 matching 10 bases. V was pared by 7 bases and J by 0 bases, with 8 bases of the junction left unmatched. CDR1 is KGHSH, CDR2 LQKENI, per germline. This CDR3 has 16 amino acids. The CDR3 region has the DNA TGTGCCAGCTTGAGGACAGGGGGTACCCTGAACACTGAAGCTTTCTTT. This gives the protein CASLRTGGTLNTEAFF.